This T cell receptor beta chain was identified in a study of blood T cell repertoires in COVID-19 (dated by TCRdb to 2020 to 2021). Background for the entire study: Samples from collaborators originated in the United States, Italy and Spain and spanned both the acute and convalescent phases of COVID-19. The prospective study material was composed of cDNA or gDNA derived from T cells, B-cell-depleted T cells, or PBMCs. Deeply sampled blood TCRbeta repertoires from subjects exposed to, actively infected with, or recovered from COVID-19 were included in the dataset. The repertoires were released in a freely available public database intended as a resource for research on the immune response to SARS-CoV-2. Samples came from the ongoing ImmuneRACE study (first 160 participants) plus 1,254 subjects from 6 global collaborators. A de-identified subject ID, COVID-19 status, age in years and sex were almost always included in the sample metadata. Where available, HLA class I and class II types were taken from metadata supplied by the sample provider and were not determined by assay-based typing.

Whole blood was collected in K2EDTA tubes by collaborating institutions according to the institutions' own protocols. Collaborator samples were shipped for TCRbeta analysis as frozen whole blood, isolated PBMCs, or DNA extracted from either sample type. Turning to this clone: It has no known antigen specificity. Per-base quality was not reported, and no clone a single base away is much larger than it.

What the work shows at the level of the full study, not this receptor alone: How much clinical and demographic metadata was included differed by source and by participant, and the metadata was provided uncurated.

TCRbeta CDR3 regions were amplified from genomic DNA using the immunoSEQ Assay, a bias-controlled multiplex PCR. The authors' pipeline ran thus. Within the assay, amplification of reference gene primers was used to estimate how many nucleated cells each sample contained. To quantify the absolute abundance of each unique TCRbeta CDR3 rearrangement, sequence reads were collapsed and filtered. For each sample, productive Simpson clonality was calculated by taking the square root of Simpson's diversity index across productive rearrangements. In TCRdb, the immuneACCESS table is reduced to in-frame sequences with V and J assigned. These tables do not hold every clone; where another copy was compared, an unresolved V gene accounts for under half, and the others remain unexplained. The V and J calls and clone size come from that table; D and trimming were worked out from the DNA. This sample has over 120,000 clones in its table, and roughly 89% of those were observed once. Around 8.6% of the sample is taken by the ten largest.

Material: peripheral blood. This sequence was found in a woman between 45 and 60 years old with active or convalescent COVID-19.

The encoded CDR3 is CASSESAGGLRETQYF. In nucleotides, the sequence is TGCGCCAGCAGTGAGTCGGCAGGGGGGCTTAGGGAGACCCAGTACTTC. The chain is made from TRBV10-1 and TRBJ2-5; tentative D gene TRBD1, with 7 bases matching. Including the terminal cysteine and phenylalanine, the CDR3 comprises 16 residues. Only the CDR3 portion is preserved as DNA: 48 bases, with reading frame beginning at the first base. V is pared back by 0 bases and J by 5 bases, with 16 bases lying between the germline termini. The germline V gene (reference sequence) gives CDR1 as WNHNN and CDR2 as SYGVQD.